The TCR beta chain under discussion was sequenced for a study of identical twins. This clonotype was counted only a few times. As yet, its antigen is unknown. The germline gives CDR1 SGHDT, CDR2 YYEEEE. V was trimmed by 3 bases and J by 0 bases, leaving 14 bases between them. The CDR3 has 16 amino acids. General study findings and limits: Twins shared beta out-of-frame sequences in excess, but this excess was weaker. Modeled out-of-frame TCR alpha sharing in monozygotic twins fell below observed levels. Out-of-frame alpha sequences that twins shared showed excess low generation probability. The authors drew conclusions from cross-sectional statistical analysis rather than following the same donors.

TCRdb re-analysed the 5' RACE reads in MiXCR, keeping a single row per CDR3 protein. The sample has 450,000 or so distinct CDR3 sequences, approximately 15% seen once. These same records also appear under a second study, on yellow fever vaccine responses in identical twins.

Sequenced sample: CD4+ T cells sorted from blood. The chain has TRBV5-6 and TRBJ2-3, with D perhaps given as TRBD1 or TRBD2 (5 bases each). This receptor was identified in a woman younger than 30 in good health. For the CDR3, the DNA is TGTGCCAGCAGCTCGGAGACGGGACGAAGCACAGATACGCAGTATTTT. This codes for CASSSETGRSTDTQYF. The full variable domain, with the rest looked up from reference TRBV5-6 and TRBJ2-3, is DAGVTQSPTHLIKTRGQQVTLRCSPKSGHDTVSWYQQALGQGPQFIFQYYEEEERQRGNFPDRFSGHQFPNYSSELNVNALLLGDSALYLCASSSETGRSTDTQYFGPGTRLTVL.